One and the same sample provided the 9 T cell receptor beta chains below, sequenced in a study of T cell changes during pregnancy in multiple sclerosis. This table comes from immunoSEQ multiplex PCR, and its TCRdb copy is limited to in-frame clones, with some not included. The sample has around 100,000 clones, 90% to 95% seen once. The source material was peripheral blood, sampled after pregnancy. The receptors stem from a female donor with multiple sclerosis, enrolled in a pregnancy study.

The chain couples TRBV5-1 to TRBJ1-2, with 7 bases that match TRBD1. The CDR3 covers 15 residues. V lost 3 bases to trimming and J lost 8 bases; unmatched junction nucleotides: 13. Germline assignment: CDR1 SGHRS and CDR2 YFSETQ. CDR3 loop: CASSSGQAAKVGYTF. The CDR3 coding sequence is TGCGCCAGCAGCTCCGGACAGGCTGCCAAGGTGGGCTACACCTTC.

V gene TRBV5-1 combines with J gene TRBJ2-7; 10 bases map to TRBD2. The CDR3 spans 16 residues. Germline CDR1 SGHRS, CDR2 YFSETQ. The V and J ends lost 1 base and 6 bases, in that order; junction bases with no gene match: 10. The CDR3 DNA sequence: TGCGCCAGCAGCTTGCCCCTGAGCGGGGGGGCCGGCGAGCAGTACTTC. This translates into CASSLPLSGGAGEQYF. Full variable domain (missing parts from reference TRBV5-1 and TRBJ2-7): KAGVTQTPRYLIKTRGQQVTLSCSPISGHRSVSWYQQTPGQGLQFLFEYFSETQRNKGNFPGRFSGRQFSNSRSEMNVSTLELGDSALYLCASSLPLSGGAGEQYFGPGTRLTVT.

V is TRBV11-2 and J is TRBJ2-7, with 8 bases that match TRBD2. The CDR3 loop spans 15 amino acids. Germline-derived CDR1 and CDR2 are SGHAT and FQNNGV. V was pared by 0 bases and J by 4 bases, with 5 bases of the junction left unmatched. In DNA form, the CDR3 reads TGTGCCAGCAGCTTAGACCCTGGACTAGCTTACGAGCAGTACTTC. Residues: CASSLDPGLAYEQYF.

The CDR3 bases are TGTGCCAGCAGCTCAGGACTAGCGGATTTCTCTGGGGCCAACGTCCTGACTTTC. Translation: CASSSGLADFSGANVLTF. The chain recombines TRBV13 with TRBJ2-6; TRBD2 matches at 10 bases. The CDR3 runs to 18 residues. The V gene's germline CDR1 is PRHDT and CDR2 FYEKMQ (reference sequence). J was trimmed by 0 bases and V by 4 bases; bases with no gene match: 6. Drawing the rest from reference TRBV13 and TRBJ2-6, the complete variable domain is AAGVIQSPRHLIKEKRETATLKCYPIPRHDTVYWYQQGPGQDPQFLISFYEKMQSDKGSIPDRFSAQQFSDYHSELNMSSLELGDSALYFCASSSGLADFSGANVLTFGAGSRLTVL.

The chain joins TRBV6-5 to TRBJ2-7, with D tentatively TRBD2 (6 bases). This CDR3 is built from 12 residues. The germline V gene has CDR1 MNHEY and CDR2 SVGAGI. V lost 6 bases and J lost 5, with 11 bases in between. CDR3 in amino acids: CASRRTGDEQYF. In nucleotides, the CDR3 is TGTGCCAGCAGACGGACGGGGGACGAGCAGTACTTC.

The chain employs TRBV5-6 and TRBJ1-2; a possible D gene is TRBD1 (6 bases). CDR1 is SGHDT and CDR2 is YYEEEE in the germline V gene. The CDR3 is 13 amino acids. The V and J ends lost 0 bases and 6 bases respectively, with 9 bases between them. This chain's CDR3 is CASSLVRGNGYTF. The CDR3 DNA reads TGTGCCAGCAGCTTGGTGAGGGGGAATGGCTACACCTTC.

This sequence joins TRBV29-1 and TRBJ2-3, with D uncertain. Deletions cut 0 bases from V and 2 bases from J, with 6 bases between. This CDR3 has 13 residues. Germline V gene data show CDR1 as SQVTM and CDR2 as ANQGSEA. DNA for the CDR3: TGCAGCGTTGAAGATCCCAACACAGATACGCAGTATTTT. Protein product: CSVEDPNTDTQYF.

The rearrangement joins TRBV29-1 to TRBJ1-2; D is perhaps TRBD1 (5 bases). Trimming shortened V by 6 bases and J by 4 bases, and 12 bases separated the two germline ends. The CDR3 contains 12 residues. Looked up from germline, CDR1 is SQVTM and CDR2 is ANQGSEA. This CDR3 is CSVQTESYGYTF. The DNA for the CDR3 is TGCAGCGTCCAGACAGAGAGCTATGGCTACACCTTC.

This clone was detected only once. The CDR3 coding sequence is TGTGCCAGCAGATACCACCCGGGACAGGGGGCGACAGATACGCAGTATTTT. Amino acids: CASRYHPGQGATDTQYF. The rearrangement joins TRBV11-2 to TRBJ2-3; 12 nucleotides align to TRBD1. CDR1 and CDR2 (germline): SGHAT, FQNNGV. The CDR3 runs to 17 residues. The V segment lost 6 bases and the J segment 3 bases; nucleotides outside the gene matches: 10.